Below are 2 T cell receptor beta chains sequenced from a single sample in a study of T-cell memory formation after mild COVID-19. One entry per CDR3 protein results from TCRdb running MiXCR on the 5' RACE reads. Of 550,000 to 700,000 distinct CDR3 sequences listed, roughly 17% are singletons. Sequencing input: PBMCs or a T cell subset sorted from them (not recorded which). These receptors originate from an adult woman who had mild COVID-19 (a few samples of this study predate the infection). Cell type and time point are not known.

This clonotype was seen only a few times. V usage is TRBV6-2 or TRBV6-3 and J usage is TRBJ2-7; no definite D call. The CDR3 is made up of 12 amino acids. Germline V lookup: CDR1 MNHEY, CDR2 SVGEGT. Trimming took off 3 bases at V and 3 bases at J, with 6 bases between the two ends. The CDR3 loop is CASSYADYEQYF. The CDR3, as DNA: TGTGCCAGCAGTTATGCAGACTACGAGCAGTACTTC.

In its sample, this clonotype was seen a few times. This chain uses TRBV10-3 with TRBJ2-7, with 9 bases identical to TRBD1. With V trimmed by 3 bases and J by 1 base, 4 bases remained unmatched. Germline V gives CDR1 ENHRY, CDR2 SYGVKD. CDR3 length equals 15 residues. The CDR3 spells CAISEMDRGSYEQYF. Written as DNA, the CDR3 is TGTGCCATCAGTGAAATGGACAGGGGTTCCTACGAGCAGTACTTC.